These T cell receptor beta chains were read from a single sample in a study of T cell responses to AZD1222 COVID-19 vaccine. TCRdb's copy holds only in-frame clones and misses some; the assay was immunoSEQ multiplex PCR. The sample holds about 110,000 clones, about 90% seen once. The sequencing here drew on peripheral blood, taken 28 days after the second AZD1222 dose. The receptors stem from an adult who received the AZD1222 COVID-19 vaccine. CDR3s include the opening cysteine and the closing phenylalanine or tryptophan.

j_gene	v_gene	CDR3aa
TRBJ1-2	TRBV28	CASRIQGDYGYTF
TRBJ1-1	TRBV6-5	CTLERGNTEAFF
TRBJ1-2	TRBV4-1	CASSQDRMAGGHGYTF
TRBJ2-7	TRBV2	CATRPGVSEQYF
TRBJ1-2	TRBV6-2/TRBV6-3	CASSYSRQGPIYGYTF
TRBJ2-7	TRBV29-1	CSVEFRDRDYEQYF
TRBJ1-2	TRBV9	CASSPTDRGYGYTF
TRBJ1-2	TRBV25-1	CASSDLGYTF
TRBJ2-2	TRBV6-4	CASSAANTGELFF
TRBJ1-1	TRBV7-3	CASSPTVGTRNTEAFF
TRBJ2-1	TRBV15	CATSRSRTSGGKFEQFF
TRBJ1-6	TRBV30	CAWGREQNSPLHF
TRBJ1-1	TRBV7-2	CASSWIGDRNTEAFF
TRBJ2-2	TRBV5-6	CASRRPGRELFF
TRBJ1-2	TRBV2	CASKARSDYGYTF
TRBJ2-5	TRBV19	CASSILGGTGSETQYF
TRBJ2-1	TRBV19	CATGTAYNEQFF
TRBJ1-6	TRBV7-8	CASSPQRNSYNSPLHF
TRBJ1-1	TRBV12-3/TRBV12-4	CASSKNAFTEAFF
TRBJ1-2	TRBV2	CASSERGRGNYGYTF
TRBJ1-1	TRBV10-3	CAISERAGDTEAFF
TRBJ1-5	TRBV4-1	CASSGVGQPQHF
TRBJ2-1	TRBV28	CASSLSYGGLRNEQFF
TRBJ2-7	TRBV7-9	CASSPIPGQGLVTYEQYF
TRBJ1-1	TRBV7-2	CASSSNRGMIAFF
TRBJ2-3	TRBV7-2	CASSFRETDTQYF
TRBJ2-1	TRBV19	CASSIDIASGFYGEQFF
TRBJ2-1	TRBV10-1	CASSRDSSYNEQFF
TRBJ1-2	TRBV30	CALDPGQGESYGYTF
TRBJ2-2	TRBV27	CASSRAGHTGELFF
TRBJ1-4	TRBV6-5	CASTLGGGWTQLFF
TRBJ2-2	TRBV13	CASSLRGLRLFAGELFF
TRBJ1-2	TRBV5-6	CASSAWSILTYGYTF
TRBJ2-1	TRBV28	CASSLPSGRSYNEQFF
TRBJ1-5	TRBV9	CASSVGTGGFQPQHF
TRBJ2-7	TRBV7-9	CASSAGTSIYEQYF
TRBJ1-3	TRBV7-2	CASSPETRSGNTIYF
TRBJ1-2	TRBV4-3	CASSQEAVANYGYTF
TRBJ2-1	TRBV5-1	CASSPNGEGEQFF
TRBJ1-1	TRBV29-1	CSVAYLGHERIEAFF
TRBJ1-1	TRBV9	CASRQVENTEAFF
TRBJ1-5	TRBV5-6	CASSSRGWAYNQPQHF
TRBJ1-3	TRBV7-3	CASSTGLSGNTIYF
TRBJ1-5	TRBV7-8	CASSPGRTFGQPQHF
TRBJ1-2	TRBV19	CAVNRGKAIGYTF
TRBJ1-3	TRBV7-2	CASSYYLSSGNTIYF
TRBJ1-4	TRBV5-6	CASSPQGYGEKLFF
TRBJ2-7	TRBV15	CATSRASDYEQYF
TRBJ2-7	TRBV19	CASSGTPIYEQYF
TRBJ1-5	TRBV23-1	CASSHSTDFSNQPQHF
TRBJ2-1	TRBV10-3	CAISDLTSSGSDEQFF
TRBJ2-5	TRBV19	CASSLGRGGQETQYF
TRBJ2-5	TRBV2	CASTQRGETQYF
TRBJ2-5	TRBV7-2	CASSQFGQQETQYF
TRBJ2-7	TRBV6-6	CASSIQTSGSYEQYF
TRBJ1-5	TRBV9	CASSVGSGASEQPQHF
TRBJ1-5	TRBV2	CASSEGGRRINQPQHF
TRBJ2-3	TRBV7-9	CASSSSSGTSDTQYF
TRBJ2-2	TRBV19	CASNAKLNTGELFF